This entry lists 9 T cell receptor beta chains sequenced from one sample in a study of blood T cell repertoires in COVID-19. Sequenced by immunoSEQ multiplex PCR; TCRdb stores in-frame clones only, minus some. The data contain more than 95,000 clones, over 75% of them singletons. The source material was peripheral blood. These receptors were obtained from a man at least 80 years old with active or convalescent COVID-19.

This sequence joins TRBV20-1 and TRBJ2-7, with 14 bases that match TRBD2. In germline, CDR1 is DFQATT, CDR2 SNEGSKA (reference sequence). The CDR3 runs 17 residues. V was pared by 3 bases and J by 7 bases, with 14 bases of the junction left unmatched. The CDR3 is CSASERTSGRFGNEQYF. In DNA form, the CDR3 reads TGCAGTGCTAGTGAAAGGACTAGCGGGAGGTTTGGGAATGAGCAGTACTTC.

The chain employs TRBV6-5 and TRBJ2-1; TRBD1 agrees at 9 bases. J was trimmed by 4 bases and V by 8 bases; bases with no gene match: 6. From germline, CDR1 is MNHEY and CDR2 SVGAGI. The length of the CDR3 is 14 residues. In nucleotides, the CDR3 is TGTGCCAGCCGACCCGGGACAGGGTACAATGAGCAGTTCTTC. Its protein product is CASRPGTGYNEQFF.

The V call is TRBV9, the J call TRBJ1-1, with 9 nucleotides matching TRBD1. Germline trimming cut 0 bases from V and 4 bases from J; bases unmatched to any gene: 4. Per germline, CDR1 SGDLS and CDR2 YYNGEE. CDR3 length equals 15 residues. The CDR3 DNA is TGTGCCAGCAGCGTAGTGGGACAGGGAGGCACTGAAGCTTTCTTT. This gives the protein CASSVVGQGGTEAFF.

This clone came up once. The DNA for the CDR3 is TGTGCCTGGGCAGACTACAATGAGCAGTTCTTC. Its translation: CAWADYNEQFF. This chain connects TRBV30 to TRBJ2-1, with unresolved D. The germline gives CDR1 GTSNPN, CDR2 SVGIG (reference sequence). Trimming pared 5 bases from V and 3 bases from J, leaving 5 bases between. CDR3 size: 11 residues. Full variable domain (remainder filled in from reference TRBV30 and TRBJ2-1): SQTIHQWPATLVQPVGSPLSLECTVEGTSNPNLYWYRQAAGRGLQLLFYSVGIGQISSEVPQNLSASRPQDRQFILSSKKLLLSDSGFYLCAWADYNEQFFGPGTRLTVL.

The chain employs TRBV19 and TRBJ2-6; 12 bases are a match to TRBD1. The length of the CDR3 is 20 residues. V lost 3 bases and J lost 1; bases outside the gene matches: 10. Germline CDR1 LNHDA, CDR2 SQIVND (reference sequence). CDR3 coding DNA: TGTGCCAGTAGTATTAGAGGAGCGGGACAGGGGGCGTCTGGGGCCAACGTCCTGACTTTC. Translation gives CASSIRGAGQGASGANVLTF.

This chain connects TRBV4-1 to TRBJ2-5; 8 positions match TRBD2. CDR1 MGHRA and CDR2 YSYEKL come from the germline V gene. The CDR3 runs to 16 residues. V shed 1 base, J shed 4 bases, and the junction held 8 bases outside the gene matches. The DNA of the CDR3 is TGCGCCAGCAGCCAAGGGTTAGCGGGAACTGGAGAGACCCAGTACTTC. This gives the protein CASSQGLAGTGETQYF.

The chain employs TRBV24-1 and TRBJ2-3; 9 bases are a match to TRBD2. Per the germline V gene, CDR1 is KGHDR and CDR2 is SFDVKD. The CDR3 consists of 14 residues. The V and J ends lost 4 bases and 8 bases, in that order; junction bases with no gene match: 6. The DNA of the CDR3 is TGTGCCACCAGTGACGCGGGGGGGGTCGGTACGCAGTATTTT. Translating it yields CATSDAGGVGTQYF.

The chain combines TRBV5-6 with TRBJ1-2, with D possibly matching TRBD1 (5 bases). This CDR3 comprises 14 residues. From germline, CDR1 is SGHDT and CDR2 YYEEEE. The ends were cut back, 0 bases at V and 0 bases at J, with 6 bases in the middle. CDR3 coding DNA: TGTGCCAGCAGCTTGGCACAGGCTAACTATGGCTACACCTTC. It yields the protein CASSLAQANYGYTF.

The CDR3 DNA follows: TGTGCCGGATTAGCCGGAATCATATATTTT. This sequence encodes CAGLAGIIYF. This chain uses TRBV19 with TRBJ1-3; D gene uncertain. Looked up from germline, CDR1 is LNHDA and CDR2 is SQIVND (reference sequence). CDR3 length: 10 amino acids. Trimming shortened V by 11 bases and J by 12 bases, and 14 bases separated the two germline ends.